This T cell receptor beta chain was obtained from a study of monozygotic twins with inflammatory bowel disease. The CDR3 is made up of 14 amino acids. Template-switch reactions added UMIs with a 6-nucleotide sample barcode. TCRdb reanalyzed the 5' RACE reads, giving one entry per CDR3 protein sequence and no DNA. This table lists 330,000 or so distinct CDR3 sequences. Comments on this clonotype: Its cognate antigen is unknown.

The study, taken as a whole, reports: Clonotypes shared with others were fewer in IBD patients than in healthy twins, especially with disease activity. IBD patients had lower TCRbeta diversity (inverse Simpson) than healthy co-twins.

Total RNA was isolated from whole blood without T cell sorting. The sample comprised blood. This TCR was recovered from a human donor with ulcerative colitis or Crohn's disease, or a healthy co-twin of an affected twin (not recorded which). V and J are TRBV12-3 or TRBV12-4 and TRBJ2-1; TCRdb lists TRBD2, though no DNA is available to test this call. The CDR3 region is CASIPGLADNEQFF.